The 11 T cell receptor beta chains in this list originate from one sample, sequenced in a study of T cell changes during pregnancy in multiple sclerosis. Clones were sequenced by immunoSEQ multiplex PCR, and TCRdb holds only the in-frame ones, with some missing. The sample includes around 100,000 clones, over 80% of them seen just once. This material consisted of peripheral blood, taken after pregnancy. The receptors shown here come from a female donor with multiple sclerosis, enrolled in a pregnancy study.

The chain uses TRBV5-1 and TRBJ2-3; tentatively, D is TRBD1 (5 bases). Germline lookup yields CDR1 SGHRS and CDR2 YFSETQ. The V end was cut by 4 bases, the J end by 4 bases, with 7 bases between. This CDR3 contains 12 residues. CDR3 protein: CASSPGPDTQYF. The CDR3 bases are TGCGCCAGCAGCCCAGGGCCAGATACGCAGTATTTT.

The chain combines TRBV6-1 with TRBJ2-2; D possibly corresponds to TRBD1 (6 bases). V lost 2 bases, J lost 3 bases, and 10 bases lay in between. CDR1 is MNHNS and CDR2 is SASEGT in the germline V gene. This CDR3 has 15 amino acids. The CDR3 DNA is TGTGCCAGCAGTGAAAATCCAGGGGACACCGGGGAGCTGTTTTTT. Protein product: CASSENPGDTGELFF.

The V call is TRBV6-4, the J call TRBJ2-7; the match to TRBD2 covers 9 bases. The CDR3 consists of 15 residues. V lost 5 bases, J lost 3 bases, and 8 bases stayed unmatched. Looked up from germline, CDR1 is MRHNA and CDR2 is SNTAGT. The CDR3 nucleotides are TGTGCCAGCAGTTTGTGCGGGAGGGCAGTCTACGAGCAGTACTTC. Amino acid sequence: CASSLCGRAVYEQYF.

This rearrangement joins TRBV14 to TRBJ1-3; tentatively, D is TRBD1 (6 bases). Trimming left V 6 bases short and J 6 bases short, with 15 bases between. The CDR3 runs 14 residues. Per germline, CDR1 SGHDN and CDR2 FVKESK. The CDR3 sequence: CASSPTGKANTIYF. Here the CDR3 DNA reads TGTGCCAGCAGTCCCACAGGGAAAGCAAACACCATATATTTT.

The chain has TRBV20-1 and TRBJ1-1, with D possibly TRBD1 on 5 matching bases. With 6 bases removed from V and 8 bases from J, the gap between germline ends came to 10 bases. The CDR3 sequence is 10 residues long. Germline V CDR1 and CDR2: DFQATT, SNEGSKA (reference sequence). The CDR3 DNA follows: TGCAGTGCGAGCCGGGGGGAAGCTTTCTTT. It translates to CSASRGEAFF.

V is TRBV6-1 and J is TRBJ2-5; D call uncertain. V lost 3 bases and J 1 base, leaving 9 bases between the germline ends. Germline assignment: CDR1 MNHNS and CDR2 SASEGT. The CDR3 contains 14 residues. CDR3 sequence reads: CASSEKEPQETQYF. CDR3 bases: TGTGCCAGCAGTGAGAAGGAGCCCCAAGAGACCCAGTACTTC.

V is TRBV30 and J is TRBJ1-1; a weak D match, TRBD1 (5 bases). The V and J ends lost 5 bases and 4 bases respectively, with 11 bases between them. The CDR3 is 12 amino acids. Germline V lookup: CDR1 GTSNPN, CDR2 SVGIG (reference sequence). This CDR3 is CAWQGGGTEAFF. The DNA of the CDR3 is TGTGCCTGGCAGGGTGGCGGCACTGAAGCTTTCTTT. The complete variable domain, with remaining parts taken from reference TRBV30 and TRBJ1-1, reads SQTIHQWPATLVQPVGSPLSLECTVEGTSNPNLYWYRQAAGRGLQLLFYSVGIGQISSEVPQNLSASRPQDRQFILSSKKLLLSDSGFYLCAWQGGGTEAFFGQGTRLTVV.

The rearrangement joins TRBV27 to TRBJ2-7; D is perhaps TRBD1 (7 bases). Germline CDR1 MNHEY, CDR2 SMNVEV (reference sequence). V lost 2 bases to trimming and J lost 5 bases, with 25 bases between them. The CDR3 sequence is 18 residues long. The CDR3 region has the DNA TGTGCCAGCAGTTTACTGGGAAGAGGAGGGGGCCGCCGGGACGAGCAGTACTTC. This codes for CASSLLGRGGGRRDEQYF.

The V and J genes are TRBV28 and TRBJ1-2, with 8 bases identical to TRBD1. The CDR3 runs 15 residues. The V gene end was trimmed by 6 bases and the J gene end by 4 bases; junction bases not matched to a gene: 10. Germline V CDR1 and CDR2: MDHEN, SYDVKM. The CDR3 reads CASRTLDRELYGYTF. CDR3 coding DNA: TGTGCCAGCAGGACCTTGGACAGGGAGCTCTATGGCTACACCTTC.

The chain uses TRBV6-9 and TRBJ2-7, with 12 bases that match TRBD2. The germline CDR1 and CDR2 sequences are MNHGY and SVAAGI. Losses at the gene ends were 5 bases for V and 0 bases for J; bases not matched to a gene: 11. The CDR3 sequence is 18 residues long. The CDR3 reads CASSPRGLAGSTSYEQYF. DNA for the CDR3: TGTGCCAGCAGTCCCCGGGGACTAGCGGGTTCTACCTCCTACGAGCAGTACTTC.

V is TRBV5-1 and J is TRBJ2-3; D not certain. The V gene's germline CDR1 is SGHRS and CDR2 YFSETQ. V lost 0 bases to trimming and J lost 1 base, with 6 bases between them. CDR3 length: 14 residues. CDR3 sequence: CASSLGLRTDTQYF. The CDR3 nucleotides read TGCGCCAGCAGCTTGGGACTTCGCACAGATACGCAGTATTTT.